The 2 T cell receptor beta chains reported below all come from one sample, sequenced in a study of blood T cell repertoires in COVID-19. Assay used: immunoSEQ multiplex PCR; TCRdb lists only in-frame clones, some missing. Among 400,000 to 450,000 clones listed, 90% were seen once. Material: PBMCs or T cells enriched from blood (not recorded which). All receptors derive from a young man who had recovered from COVID-19.

This clone showed up just once. The gene calls are TRBV3-1 (or the pseudogene TRBV3-2) and TRBJ1-5; the D is unclear. Germline V lookup: CDR1 LGHDT, CDR2 YNNKEL (reference sequence). The V gene lost 0 bases and the J gene lost 0 bases, with 6 bases spanning the gap. CDR3 length equals 15 residues. CDR3 region: CASSQETHSNQPQHF. In nucleotides, the CDR3 is TGTGCCAGCAGCCAAGAGACACATAGCAATCAGCCCCAGCATTTT.

V is TRBV7-9 and J is TRBJ1-2, with unresolved D. With 3 bases removed from V and 0 bases from J, the gap between germline ends came to 8 bases. Germline-derived CDR1 and CDR2 are SEHNR and FQNEAQ (reference sequence). This CDR3 has 14 residues. The CDR3 spells CASSLFPANYGYTF. Here the CDR3 DNA reads TGTGCCAGCAGCTTGTTCCCAGCTAACTATGGCTACACCTTC.